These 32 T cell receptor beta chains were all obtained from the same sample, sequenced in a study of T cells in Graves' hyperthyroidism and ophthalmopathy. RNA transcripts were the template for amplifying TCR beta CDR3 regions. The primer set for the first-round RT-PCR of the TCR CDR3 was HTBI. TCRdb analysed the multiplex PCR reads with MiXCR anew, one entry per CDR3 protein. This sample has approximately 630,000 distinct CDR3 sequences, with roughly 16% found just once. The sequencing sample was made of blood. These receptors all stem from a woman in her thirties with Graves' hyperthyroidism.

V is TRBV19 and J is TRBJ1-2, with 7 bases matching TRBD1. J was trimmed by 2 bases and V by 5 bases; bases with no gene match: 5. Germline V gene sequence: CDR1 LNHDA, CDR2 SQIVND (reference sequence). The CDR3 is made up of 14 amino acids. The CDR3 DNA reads TGTGCCAGTAGTTTCGGACAGGAGAACTATGGCTACACCTTC. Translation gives CASSFGQENYGYTF.

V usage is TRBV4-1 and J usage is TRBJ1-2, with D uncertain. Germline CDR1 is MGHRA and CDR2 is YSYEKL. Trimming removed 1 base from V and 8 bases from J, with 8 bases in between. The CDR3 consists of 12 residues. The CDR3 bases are TGCGCCAGCAGCCAAGTGGGTAGCGGCTACACCTTC. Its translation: CASSQVGSGYTF.

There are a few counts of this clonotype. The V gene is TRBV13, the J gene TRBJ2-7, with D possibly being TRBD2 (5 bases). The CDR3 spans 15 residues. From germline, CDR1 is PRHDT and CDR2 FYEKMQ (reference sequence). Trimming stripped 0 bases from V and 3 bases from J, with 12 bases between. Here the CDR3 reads CASSLGGEQFYEQYF. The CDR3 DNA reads TGTGCCAGCAGCTTAGGTGGGGAGCAGTTCTACGAGCAGTACTTC.

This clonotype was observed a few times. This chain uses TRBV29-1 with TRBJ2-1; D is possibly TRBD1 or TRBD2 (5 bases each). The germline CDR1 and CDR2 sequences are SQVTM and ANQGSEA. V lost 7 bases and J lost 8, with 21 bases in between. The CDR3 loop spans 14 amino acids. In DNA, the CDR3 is TGCAGCGCCCGGGACCGCTCGCGCAGCCATGAGCAGTTCTTC. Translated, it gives CSARDRSRSHEQFF.

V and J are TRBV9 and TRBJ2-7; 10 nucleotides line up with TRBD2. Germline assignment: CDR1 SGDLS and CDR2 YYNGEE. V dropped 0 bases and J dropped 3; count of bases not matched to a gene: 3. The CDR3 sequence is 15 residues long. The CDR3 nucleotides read TGTGCCAGCAGCGTAGGAACTAGCGGGGACTACGAGCAGTACTTC. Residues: CASSVGTSGDYEQYF.

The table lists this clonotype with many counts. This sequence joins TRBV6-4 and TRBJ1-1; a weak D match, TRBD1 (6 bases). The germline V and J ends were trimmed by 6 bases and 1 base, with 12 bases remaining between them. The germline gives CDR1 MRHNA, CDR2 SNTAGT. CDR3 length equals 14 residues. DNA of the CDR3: TGTGCCAGCAGCGATAGACAGGAGAACACTGAAGCTTTCTTT. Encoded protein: CASSDRQENTEAFF.

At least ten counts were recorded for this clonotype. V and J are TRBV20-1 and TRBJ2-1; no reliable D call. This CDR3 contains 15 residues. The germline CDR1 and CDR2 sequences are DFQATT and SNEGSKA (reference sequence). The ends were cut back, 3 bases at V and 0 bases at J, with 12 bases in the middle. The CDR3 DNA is TGCAGTGCTAGCCCCCCAGCAGGCTCCTACAATGAGCAGTTCTTC. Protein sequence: CSASPPAGSYNEQFF.

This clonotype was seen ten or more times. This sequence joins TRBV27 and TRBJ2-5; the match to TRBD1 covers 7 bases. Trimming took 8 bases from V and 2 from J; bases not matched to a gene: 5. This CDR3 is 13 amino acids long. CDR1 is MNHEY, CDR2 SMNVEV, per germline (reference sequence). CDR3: CASSQGEQETQYF. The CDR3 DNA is TGTGCCAGCTCCCAGGGGGAGCAAGAGACCCAGTACTTC.

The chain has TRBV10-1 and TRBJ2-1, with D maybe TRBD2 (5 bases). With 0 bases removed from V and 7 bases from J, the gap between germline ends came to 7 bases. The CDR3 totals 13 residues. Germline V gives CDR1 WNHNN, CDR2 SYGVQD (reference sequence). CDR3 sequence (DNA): TGCGCCAGCAGTGAGTCTAGCGTAAATGAGCAGTTCTTC. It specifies CASSESSVNEQFF.

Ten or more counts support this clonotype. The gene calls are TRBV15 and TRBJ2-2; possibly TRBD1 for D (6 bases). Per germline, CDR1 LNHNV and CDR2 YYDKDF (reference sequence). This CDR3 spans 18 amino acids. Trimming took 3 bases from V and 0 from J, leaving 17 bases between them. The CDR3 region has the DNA TGTGCCACCAGCAGTACTGAGACGACAGGTCCGAACACCGGGGAGCTGTTTTTT. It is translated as CATSSTETTGPNTGELFF.

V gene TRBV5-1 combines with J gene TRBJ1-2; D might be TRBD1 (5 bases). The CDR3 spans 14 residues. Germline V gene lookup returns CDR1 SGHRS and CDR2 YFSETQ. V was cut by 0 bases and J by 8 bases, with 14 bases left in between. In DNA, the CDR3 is TGCGCCAGCAGCTTGGGGACATCTATTGTGGGCTACACCTTC. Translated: CASSLGTSIVGYTF.

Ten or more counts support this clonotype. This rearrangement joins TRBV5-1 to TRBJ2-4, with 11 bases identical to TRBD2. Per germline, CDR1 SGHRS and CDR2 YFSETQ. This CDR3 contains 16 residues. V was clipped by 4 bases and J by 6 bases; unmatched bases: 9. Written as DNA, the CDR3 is TGCGCCAGCAGCCCTGTAGCGGGAGGGCCTAGAAACATTCAGTACTTC. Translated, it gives CASSPVAGGPRNIQYF.

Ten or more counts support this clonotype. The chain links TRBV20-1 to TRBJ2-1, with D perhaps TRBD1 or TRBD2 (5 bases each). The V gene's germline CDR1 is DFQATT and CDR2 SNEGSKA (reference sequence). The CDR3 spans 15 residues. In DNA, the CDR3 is TGCAGGCAGGGTCGGGCCAGGGACGCCTCCAATGAGCAGTTCTTC. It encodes CRQGRARDASNEQFF.

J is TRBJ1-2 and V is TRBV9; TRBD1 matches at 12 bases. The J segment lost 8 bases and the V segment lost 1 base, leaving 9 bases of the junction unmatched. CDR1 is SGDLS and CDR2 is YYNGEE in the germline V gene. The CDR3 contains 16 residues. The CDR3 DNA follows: TGTGCCAGCAGCGTACCCTCGGGACAGGGGGCGGAAGGCTACACCTTC. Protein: CASSVPSGQGAEGYTF.

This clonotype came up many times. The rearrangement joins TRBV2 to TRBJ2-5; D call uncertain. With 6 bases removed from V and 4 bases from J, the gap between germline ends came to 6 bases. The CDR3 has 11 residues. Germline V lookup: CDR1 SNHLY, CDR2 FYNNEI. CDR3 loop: CASRVAETQYF. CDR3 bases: TGTGCCAGCAGGGTAGCAGAGACCCAGTACTTC.

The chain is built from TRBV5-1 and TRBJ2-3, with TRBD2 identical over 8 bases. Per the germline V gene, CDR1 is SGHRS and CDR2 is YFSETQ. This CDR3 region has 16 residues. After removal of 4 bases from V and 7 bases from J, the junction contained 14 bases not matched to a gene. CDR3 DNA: TGCGCCAGCAGCGGTGGAGCGGGAGAGAAGGGAAATACGCAGTATTTT. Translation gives CASSGGAGEKGNTQYF.

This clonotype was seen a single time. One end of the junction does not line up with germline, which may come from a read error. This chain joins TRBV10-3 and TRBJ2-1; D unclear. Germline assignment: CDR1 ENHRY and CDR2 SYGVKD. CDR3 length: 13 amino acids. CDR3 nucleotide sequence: TGTGCCGTCAGTGATAAGAGTAACAATGAGCAGTTCTTC. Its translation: CAVSDKSNNEQFF.

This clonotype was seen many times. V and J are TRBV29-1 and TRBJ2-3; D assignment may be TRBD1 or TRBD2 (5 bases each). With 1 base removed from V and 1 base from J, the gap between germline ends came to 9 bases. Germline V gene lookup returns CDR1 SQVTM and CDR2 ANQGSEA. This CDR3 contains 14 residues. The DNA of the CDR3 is TGCAGCGTTGAAGGGGACCTGCGCACAGATACGCAGTATTTT. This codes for CSVEGDLRTDTQYF.

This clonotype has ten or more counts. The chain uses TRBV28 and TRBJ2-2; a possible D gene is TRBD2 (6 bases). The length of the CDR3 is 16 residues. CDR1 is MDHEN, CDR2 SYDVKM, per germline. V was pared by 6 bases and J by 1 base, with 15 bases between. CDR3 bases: TGTGCCAGCAGGGCCGGAGGGAGGCAGAACACCGGGGAGCTGTTTTTT. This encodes CASRAGGRQNTGELFF.

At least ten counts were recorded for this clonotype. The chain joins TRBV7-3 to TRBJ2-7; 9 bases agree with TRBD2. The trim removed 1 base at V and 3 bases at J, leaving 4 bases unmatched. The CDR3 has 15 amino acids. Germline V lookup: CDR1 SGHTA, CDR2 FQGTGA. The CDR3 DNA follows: TGTGCCAGCAGCTTAAAGGCTAGCGGGGTCTACGAGCAGTACTTC. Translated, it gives CASSLKASGVYEQYF.

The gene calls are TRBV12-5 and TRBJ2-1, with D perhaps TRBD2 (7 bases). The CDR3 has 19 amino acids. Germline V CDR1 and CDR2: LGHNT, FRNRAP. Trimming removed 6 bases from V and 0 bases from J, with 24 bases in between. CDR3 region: CASGQHRGARGSSYNEQFF. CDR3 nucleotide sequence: TGTGCTAGTGGCCAACATCGGGGGGCCCGGGGTAGCTCCTACAATGAGCAGTTCTTC.

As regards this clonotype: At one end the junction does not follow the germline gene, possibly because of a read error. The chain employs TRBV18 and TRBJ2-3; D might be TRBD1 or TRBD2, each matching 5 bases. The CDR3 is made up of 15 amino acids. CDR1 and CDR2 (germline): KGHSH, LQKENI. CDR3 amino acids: CASSPPERATGTQYF. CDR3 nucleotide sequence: TGTGCCAGCTCACCACCCGAGAGGGCCACAGGTACGCAGTATTTT.

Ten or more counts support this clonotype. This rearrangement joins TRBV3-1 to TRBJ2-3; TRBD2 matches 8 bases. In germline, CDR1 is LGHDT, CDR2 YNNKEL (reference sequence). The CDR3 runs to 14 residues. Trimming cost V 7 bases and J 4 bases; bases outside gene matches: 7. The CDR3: CASNEAGVADTQYF. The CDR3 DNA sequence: TGTGCCAGCAACGAAGCGGGAGTGGCAGATACGCAGTATTTT.

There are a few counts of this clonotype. The CDR3 sequence is CAWRNPGLAWEQFF. CDR3 nucleotide sequence: TGTGCCTGGCGAAACCCAGGACTAGCATGGGAGCAGTTCTTC. This chain connects TRBV30 to TRBJ2-1, with TRBD2 matching over 8 bases. Trimming cost V 5 bases and J 10 bases; bases outside gene matches: 13. The germline V gene encodes CDR1 GTSNPN and CDR2 SVGIG (reference sequence). This CDR3 has 14 amino acids.

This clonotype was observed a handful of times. This chain's CDR3 is CSARPRASGTDTQYF. DNA of the CDR3: TGCAGTGCTAGGCCGCGGGCTAGCGGCACAGATACGCAGTATTTT. This rearrangement joins TRBV20-1 to TRBJ2-3; possible D gene TRBD2, 6 bases. Per the germline V gene, CDR1 is DFQATT and CDR2 is SNEGSKA (reference sequence). The V gene lost 3 bases and the J gene lost 1 base, with 14 bases spanning the gap. CDR3 length equals 15 residues.

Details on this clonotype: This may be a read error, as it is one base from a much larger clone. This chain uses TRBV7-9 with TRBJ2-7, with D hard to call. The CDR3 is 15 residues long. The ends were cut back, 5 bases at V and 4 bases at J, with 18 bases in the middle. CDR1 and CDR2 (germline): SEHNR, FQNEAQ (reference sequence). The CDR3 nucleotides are TGTGCCAGCAGCGCAACCGCGACTGGCGGTTACGAGCAGTACTTC. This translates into CASSATATGGYEQYF.

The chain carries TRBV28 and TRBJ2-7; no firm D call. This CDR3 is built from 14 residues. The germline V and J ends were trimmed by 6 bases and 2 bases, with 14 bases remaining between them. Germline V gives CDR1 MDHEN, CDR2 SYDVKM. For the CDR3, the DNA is TGTGCCAGCAGCCCCTACGACGGAACCTACGAGCAGTACTTC. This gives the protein CASSPYDGTYEQYF.

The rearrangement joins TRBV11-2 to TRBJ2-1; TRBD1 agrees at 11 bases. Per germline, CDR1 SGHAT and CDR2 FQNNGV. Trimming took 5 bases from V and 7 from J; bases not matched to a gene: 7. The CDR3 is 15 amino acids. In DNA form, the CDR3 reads TGTGCCAGCAGCCCGGACAGGGGGCGCGGAAATGAGCAGTTCTTC. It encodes CASSPDRGRGNEQFF.

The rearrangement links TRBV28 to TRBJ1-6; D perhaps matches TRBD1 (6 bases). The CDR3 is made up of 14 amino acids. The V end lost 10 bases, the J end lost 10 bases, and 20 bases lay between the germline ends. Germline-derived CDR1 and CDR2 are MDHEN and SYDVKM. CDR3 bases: TGTGCCACCTTCGGCGGACAGCGTAGATCACCCCTCCACTTT. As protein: CATFGGQRRSPLHF.

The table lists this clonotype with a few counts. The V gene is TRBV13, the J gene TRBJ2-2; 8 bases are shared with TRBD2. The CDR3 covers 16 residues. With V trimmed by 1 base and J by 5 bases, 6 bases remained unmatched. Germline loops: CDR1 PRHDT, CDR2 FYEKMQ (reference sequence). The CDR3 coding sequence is TGTGCCAGCAGCTTAGAGTCAGCGGGAGCTACCGGGGAGCTGTTTTTT. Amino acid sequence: CASSLESAGATGELFF.

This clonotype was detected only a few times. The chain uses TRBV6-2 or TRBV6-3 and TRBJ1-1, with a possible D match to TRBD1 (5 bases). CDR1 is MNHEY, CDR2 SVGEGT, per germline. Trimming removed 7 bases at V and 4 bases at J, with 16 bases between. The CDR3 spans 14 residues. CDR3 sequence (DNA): TGTGCCAGCACCGTGATTAACGGGGGCACTGAAGCTTTCTTT. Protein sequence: CASTVINGGTEAFF.

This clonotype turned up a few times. CDR3 residues: CSAGGPGYEQYF. The CDR3 coding sequence is TGCAGTGCGGGAGGGCCGGGGTACGAGCAGTACTTC. The gene calls are TRBV20-1 and TRBJ2-7, with 7 bases aligning to TRBD2. J gave up 4 bases and V 6 bases, and 6 bases lay outside the gene matches. Germline loops: CDR1 DFQATT, CDR2 SNEGSKA (reference sequence). The CDR3 totals 12 residues.